This is a list of T cell receptor beta chains from one sample in a study of beta chain features in type 1 diabetes. Here immunoSEQ multiplex PCR was the method, and the copy in TCRdb shows in-frame clones only, minus some. The sample shows 350,000 to 450,000 clones, 11% to 15% of them seen only once. The source material was naive CD4+ T cells from blood. The receptors here all came from a man younger than 45 in good health. Both conserved end residues are part of each CDR3. D genes are given only for firm matches. The size field is filled for only some rows; it gives once, few, many or a size class.

J gene	V gene	D gene	clone size	CDR3 protein	CDR3 DNA
TRBJ2-4	TRBV4-3	TRBD1	NA	CASSQDGDRGSLAKNIQYF	TGCGCCAGCAGCCAAGACGGGGACAGGGGGTCCCTAGCCAAAAACATTCAGTACTTC
TRBJ1-2	TRBV7-9	NA	few	CASTTPANYGYTF	TGTGCCAGCACCACCCCGGCCAACTATGGCTACACCTTC
TRBJ2-7	TRBV19	NA	NA	CASSGGYEQYF	TGTGCCAGTAGCGGCGGGTACGAGCAGTACTTC
TRBJ1-2	TRBV30	NA	NA	CAWSRRTDYGYTF	TGTGCCTGGAGTCGGCGTACGGACTATGGCTACACCTTC
TRBJ2-2	TRBV29-1	TRBD1	few	CSVATRTGGTGELFF	TGCAGCGTTGCTACTAGAACAGGGGGCACCGGGGAGCTGTTTTTT
TRBJ2-1	TRBV2	TRBD1	few	CASVAQGSYNEQFF	TGTGCCAGTGTAGCACAGGGGTCGTACAATGAGCAGTTCTTC
TRBJ2-1	TRBV6-5	NA	few	CASSGKRNEQFF	TGTGCCAGCAGTGGCAAGCGGAATGAGCAGTTCTTC
TRBJ2-1	TRBV10-3	NA	NA	CASTGGGSYNEQFF	TGTGCCTCCACGGGGGGCGGCTCCTACAATGAGCAGTTCTTC
TRBJ2-5	TRBV5-1	NA	NA	CASSLGAQETQYF	TGCGCCAGCAGCTTGGGGGCACAAGAGACCCAGTACTTC
TRBJ1-1	TRBV29-1	NA	few	CSVDKGFPTEAFF	TGCAGCGTTGATAAGGGATTCCCCACTGAAGCTTTCTTT
TRBJ2-1	TRBV30	TRBD2	NA	CAWKRGGTGEQFF	TGTGCCTGGAAACGCGGGGGTACGGGAGAGCAGTTCTTC
TRBJ2-7	TRBV9	NA	NA	CASTPRVGFYEQYF	TGTGCCAGCACACCTCGTGTGGGGTTCTACGAGCAGTACTTC